This entry is about one T cell receptor beta chain. Measured with immunoSEQ multiplex PCR; TCRdb has only the in-frame clones, and not every one. The repertoire includes 250,000 or so clones, around nine tenths of them detected once, and roughly 3% sits in the top ten. This sample is drawn from a study of blood T cell repertoires in COVID-19. Overall study context: Sites across the United States, Italy and Spain contributed samples from acute and convalescent COVID-19.

V was clipped by 0 bases and J by 9 bases, with 11 bases between them. Germline V gene sequence: CDR1 LNHDA, CDR2 SQIVND (reference sequence). This CDR3 region has 14 residues. Those who participated ranged in age from about 18 to 89 years and resided in about two dozen US areas. Cohort assignment relied on participant-reported clinical history. Two negative PCRs, clearance, or symptom resolution characterized the recovered Cohort 3 donors. This receptor was identified in a woman aged 18-30 years who had recovered from COVID-19. This chain joins TRBV19 and TRBJ2-2; tentative D call: TRBD2 (5 bases). Sequenced: PBMCs or T cells enriched from blood (not recorded which). The CDR3 DNA reads as TGTGCCAGTAGTATAGACCGGGCCGGGAGGGAGCTGTTTTTT. Its protein product is CASSIDRAGRELFF.